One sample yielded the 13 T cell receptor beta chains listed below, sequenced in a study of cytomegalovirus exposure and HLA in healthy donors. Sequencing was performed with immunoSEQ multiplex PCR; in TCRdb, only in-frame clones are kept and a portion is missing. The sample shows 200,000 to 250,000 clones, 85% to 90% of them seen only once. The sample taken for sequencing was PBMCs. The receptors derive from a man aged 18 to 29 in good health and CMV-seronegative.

CDR3 amino acids: CASSTGGEAQPQHF. CDR3 DNA sequence: TGTGCCAGCAGCACAGGGGGCGAGGCTCAGCCCCAGCATTTT. The chain employs TRBV5-4 and TRBJ1-5, with 9 nucleotides matching TRBD1. V shed 4 bases and J 6 bases; nucleotides not matched to a gene: 5. This CDR3 comprises 14 residues. The germline V gene has CDR1 SGHNT and CDR2 YYREEE (reference sequence).

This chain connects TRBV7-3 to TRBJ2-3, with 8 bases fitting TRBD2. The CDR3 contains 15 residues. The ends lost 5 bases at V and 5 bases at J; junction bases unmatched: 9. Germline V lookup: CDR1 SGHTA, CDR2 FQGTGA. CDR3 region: CASSPQAGAEDTQYF. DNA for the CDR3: TGTGCCAGCAGCCCCCAAGCGGGAGCTGAAGATACGCAGTATTTT.

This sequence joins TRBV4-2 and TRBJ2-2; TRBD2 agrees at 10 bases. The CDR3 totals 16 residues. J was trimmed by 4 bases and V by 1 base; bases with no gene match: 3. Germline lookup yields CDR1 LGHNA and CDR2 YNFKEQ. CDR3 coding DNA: TGTGCCAGCAGCCAAGCTAGCGGGGGCAGCACCGGGGAGCTGTTTTTT. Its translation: CASSQASGGSTGELFF.

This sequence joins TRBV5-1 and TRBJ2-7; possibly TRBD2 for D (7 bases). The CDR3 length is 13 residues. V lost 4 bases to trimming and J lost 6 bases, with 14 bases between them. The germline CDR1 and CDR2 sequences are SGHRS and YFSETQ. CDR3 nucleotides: TGCGCCAGCAGCCCGTCGGGGGGCGGCGAGCAGTACTTC. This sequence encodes CASSPSGGGEQYF. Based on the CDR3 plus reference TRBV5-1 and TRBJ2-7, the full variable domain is KAGVTQTPRYLIKTRGQQVTLSCSPISGHRSVSWYQQTPGQGLQFLFEYFSETQRNKGNFPGRFSGRQFSNSRSEMNVSTLELGDSALYLCASSPSGGGEQYFGPGTRLTVT.

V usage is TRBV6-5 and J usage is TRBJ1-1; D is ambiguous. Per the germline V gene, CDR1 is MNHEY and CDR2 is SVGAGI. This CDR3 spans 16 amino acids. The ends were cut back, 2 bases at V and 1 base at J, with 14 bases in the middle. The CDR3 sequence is CASSYLPGRGNTEAFF. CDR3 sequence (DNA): TGTGCCAGCAGTTACCTTCCGGGGAGAGGGAACACTGAAGCTTTCTTT.

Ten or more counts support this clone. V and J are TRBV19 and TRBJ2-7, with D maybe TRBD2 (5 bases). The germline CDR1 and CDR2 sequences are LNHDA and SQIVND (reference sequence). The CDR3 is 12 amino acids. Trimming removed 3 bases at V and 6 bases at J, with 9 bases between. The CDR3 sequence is CASSIPGSEQYF. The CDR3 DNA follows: TGTGCCAGTAGTATCCCGGGGAGCGAGCAGTACTTC.

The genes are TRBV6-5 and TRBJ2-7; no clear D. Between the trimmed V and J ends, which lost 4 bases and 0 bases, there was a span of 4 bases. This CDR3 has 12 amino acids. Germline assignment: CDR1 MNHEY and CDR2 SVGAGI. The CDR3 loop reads CASSSISYEQYF. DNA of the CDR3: TGTGCCAGCAGTTCAATCTCCTACGAGCAGTACTTC.

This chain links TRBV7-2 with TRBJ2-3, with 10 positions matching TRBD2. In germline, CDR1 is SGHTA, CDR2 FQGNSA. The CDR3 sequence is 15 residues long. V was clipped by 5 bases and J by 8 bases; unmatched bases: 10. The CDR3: CASSPNALAGVTQYF. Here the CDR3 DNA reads TGTGCCAGCAGCCCCAATGCTCTAGCGGGGGTTACGCAGTATTTT.

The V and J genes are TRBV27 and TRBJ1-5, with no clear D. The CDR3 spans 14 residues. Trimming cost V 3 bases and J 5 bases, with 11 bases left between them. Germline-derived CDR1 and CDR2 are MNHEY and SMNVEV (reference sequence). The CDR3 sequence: CASSFQVNYQPQHF. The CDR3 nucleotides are TGTGCCAGCAGTTTCCAGGTTAATTATCAGCCCCAGCATTTT.

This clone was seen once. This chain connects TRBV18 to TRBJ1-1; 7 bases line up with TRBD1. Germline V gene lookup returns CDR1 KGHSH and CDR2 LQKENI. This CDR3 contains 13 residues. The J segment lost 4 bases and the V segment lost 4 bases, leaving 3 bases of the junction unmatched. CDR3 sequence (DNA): TGTGCCAGCTCACTTTACAGGGGCACTGAAGCTTTCTTT. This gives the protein CASSLYRGTEAFF.

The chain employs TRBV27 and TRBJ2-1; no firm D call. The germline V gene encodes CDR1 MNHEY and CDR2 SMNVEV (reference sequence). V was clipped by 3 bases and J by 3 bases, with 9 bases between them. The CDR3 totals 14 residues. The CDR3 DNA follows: TGTGCCAGCAGTTTGGTGCACAACTACAATGAGCAGTTCTTC. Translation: CASSLVHNYNEQFF.

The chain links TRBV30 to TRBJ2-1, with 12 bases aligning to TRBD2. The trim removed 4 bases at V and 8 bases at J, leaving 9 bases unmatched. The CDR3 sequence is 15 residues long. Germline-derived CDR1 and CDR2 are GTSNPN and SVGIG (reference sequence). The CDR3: CAWTLAGGPGDEQFF. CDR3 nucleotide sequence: TGTGCCTGGACCCTAGCGGGAGGGCCAGGGGATGAGCAGTTCTTC.

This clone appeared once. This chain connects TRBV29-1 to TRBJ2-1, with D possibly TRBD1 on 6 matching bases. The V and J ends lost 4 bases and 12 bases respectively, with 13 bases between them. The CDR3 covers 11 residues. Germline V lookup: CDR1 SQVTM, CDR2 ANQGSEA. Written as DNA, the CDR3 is TGCAGCGTTGTTGGGGGCGTGTGGCAGTTCTTC. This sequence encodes CSVVGGVWQFF.